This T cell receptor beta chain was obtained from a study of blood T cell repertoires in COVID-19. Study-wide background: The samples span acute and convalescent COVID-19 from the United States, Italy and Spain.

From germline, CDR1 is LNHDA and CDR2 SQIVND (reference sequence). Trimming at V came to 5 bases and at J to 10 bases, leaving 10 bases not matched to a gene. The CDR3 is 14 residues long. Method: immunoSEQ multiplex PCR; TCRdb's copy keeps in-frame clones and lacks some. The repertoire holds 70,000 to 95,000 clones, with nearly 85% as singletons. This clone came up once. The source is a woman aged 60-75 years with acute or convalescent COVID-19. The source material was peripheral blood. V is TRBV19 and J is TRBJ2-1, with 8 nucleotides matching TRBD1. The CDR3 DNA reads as TGTGCCAGTAGTTTCGGGCCCAGGGGGCAGGAGCAGTTCTTC. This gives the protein CASSFGPRGQEQFF.